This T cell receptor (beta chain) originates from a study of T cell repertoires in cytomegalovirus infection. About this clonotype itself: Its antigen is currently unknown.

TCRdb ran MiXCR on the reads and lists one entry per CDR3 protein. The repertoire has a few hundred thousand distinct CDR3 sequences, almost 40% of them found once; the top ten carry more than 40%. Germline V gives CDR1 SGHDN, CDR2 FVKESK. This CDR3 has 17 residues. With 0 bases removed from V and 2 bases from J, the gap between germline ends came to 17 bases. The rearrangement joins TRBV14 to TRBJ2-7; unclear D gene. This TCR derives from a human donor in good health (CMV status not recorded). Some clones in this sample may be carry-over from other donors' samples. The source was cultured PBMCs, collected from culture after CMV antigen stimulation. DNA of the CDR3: TGTGCCAGCAGCCAAGATTTATGGGGATGGGGAACCTACGAGCAGTACTTC. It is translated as CASSQDLWGWGTYEQYF.